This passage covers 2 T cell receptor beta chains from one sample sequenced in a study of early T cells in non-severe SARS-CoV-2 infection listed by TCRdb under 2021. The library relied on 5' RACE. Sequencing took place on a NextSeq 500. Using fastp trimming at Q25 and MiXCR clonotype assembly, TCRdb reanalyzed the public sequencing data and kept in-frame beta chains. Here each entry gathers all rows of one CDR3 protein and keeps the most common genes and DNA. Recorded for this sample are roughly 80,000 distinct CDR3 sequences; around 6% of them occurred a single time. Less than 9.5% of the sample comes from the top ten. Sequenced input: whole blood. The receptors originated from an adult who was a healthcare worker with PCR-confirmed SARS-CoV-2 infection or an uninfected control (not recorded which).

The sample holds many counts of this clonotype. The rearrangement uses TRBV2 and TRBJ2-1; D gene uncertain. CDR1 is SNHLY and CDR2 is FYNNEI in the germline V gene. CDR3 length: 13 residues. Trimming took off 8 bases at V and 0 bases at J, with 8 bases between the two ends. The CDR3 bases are TGTGCCAGCGCTATACGCTCCTACAATGAGCAGTTCTTC. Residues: CASAIRSYNEQFF.

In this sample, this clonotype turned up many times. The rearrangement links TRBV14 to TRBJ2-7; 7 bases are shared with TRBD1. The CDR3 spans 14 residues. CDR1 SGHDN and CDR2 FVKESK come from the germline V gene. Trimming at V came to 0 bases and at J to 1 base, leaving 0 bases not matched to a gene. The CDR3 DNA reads TGTGCCAGCAGCCAAGAGACAGGGTCCTACGAGCAGTACTTC. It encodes CASSQETGSYEQYF.